There are many counts of the clone carrying this T cell receptor (beta chain). Its target is not known. Germline V gives CDR1 MDHEN, CDR2 SYDVKM. With 0 bases removed from V and 0 bases from J, the gap between germline ends came to 6 bases. CDR3 length: 14 residues. This record comes from a study of early T cells in non-severe SARS-CoV-2 infection. Study details: Sequenced bulk RNA came from whole blood that was unsorted, and chains were unpaired. Overall study findings and caveats: VDJdb matching favored anti-spike CD8 responses, missing private and CD4 specificities.

Unique molecular identifier tags were affixed to discrete cDNA molecules. TCRdb reprocessed the 5' RACE reads with MiXCR, giving one entry per CDR3 protein. The sample consists of tens of thousands of distinct CDR3 sequences, about 4.3% of them appearing once. This TCR came from an adult who was a healthcare worker with PCR-confirmed SARS-CoV-2 infection or an uninfected control (not recorded which). The chain links TRBV28 to TRBJ2-7, with D perhaps TRBD2 (5 bases). The sample was whole blood, taken at baseline. CDR3 in amino acids: CASSLWGSSYEQYF. In DNA, the CDR3 is TGTGCCAGCAGTTTATGGGGGAGCTCCTACGAGCAGTACTTC.